The next 31 T cell receptor beta chains were all read from a single sample in a study of Ad26.COV2.S vaccination and SARS-CoV-2 variants. Method: immunoSEQ multiplex PCR; TCRdb's copy keeps in-frame clones and lacks some. There are some 250,000 clones in the sample; around nine tenths occur only once, and over 8.5% lies in the top ten. Stated treatment: some 19 received Ad26.COV2.S at low or high dose, single or two shots; 5 received placebo; per-sample allocation not given. Vaccine and placebo recipients were sampled on day 63 after the first injection. The sequencing used peripheral blood, collected in a trial of Ad26.COV2.S vaccine versus placebo. The receptor source for this set is a person between 18 and 65 years old who received the Ad26.COV2.S COVID-19 vaccine or a placebo.

This chain links TRBV4-3 with TRBJ2-2, with D possibly TRBD1 on 6 matching bases. Germline CDR1 reads LGHNA; CDR2 reads YSLEER. This CDR3 is 17 amino acids long. Trimming stripped 1 base from V and 0 bases from J, with 12 bases between. The CDR3 nucleotides are TGCGCCAGCAGCCAAGGCCAGGGGACGGCGAACACCGGGGAGCTGTTTTTT. It translates to CASSQGQGTANTGELFF.

The V and J genes are TRBV29-1 and TRBJ2-2, with D perhaps matching TRBD2 (6 bases). Trimming took 6 bases from V and 4 from J, leaving 12 bases between them. CDR1 is SQVTM and CDR2 is ANQGSEA in the germline V gene. This CDR3 region has 13 residues. CDR3 bases: TGCAGCGTGGCCGTGGGGGGCACCGGGGAGCTGTTTTTT. Translating gives CSVAVGGTGELFF.

The chain is built from TRBV4-3 and TRBJ1-5; maybe TRBD1 (5 bases). The CDR3 is 20 residues long. V lost 0 bases and J lost 0, with 21 bases in between. CDR1 and CDR2 (germline): LGHNA, YSLEER. CDR3 nucleotide sequence: TGCGCCAGCAGCCAAGATTGGGGGGAATTATTTCCAAATAGCAATCAGCCCCAGCATTTT. Protein sequence: CASSQDWGELFPNSNQPQHF.

This chain uses TRBV10-3 with TRBJ1-1, with 7 bases fitting TRBD1. Germline V gives CDR1 ENHRY, CDR2 SYGVKD. V lost 7 bases and J lost 3; bases outside the gene matches: 5. This CDR3 contains 13 residues. This CDR3 reads CAITLGQYTEAFF. CDR3 in DNA: TGTGCCATCACCCTGGGACAGTACACTGAAGCTTTCTTT.

The chain joins TRBV18 to TRBJ2-7; D might be TRBD1 or TRBD2, each matching 5 bases. This CDR3 has 13 amino acids. V was trimmed by 6 bases and J by 5 bases, leaving 14 bases between them. Germline V lookup: CDR1 KGHSH, CDR2 LQKENI. The CDR3 nucleotides are TGTGCCAGCTCTCCCTCAGGGACCCACGAGCAGTACTTC. Protein: CASSPSGTHEQYF.

The chain couples TRBV27 to TRBJ2-1; TRBD2 matches 7 bases. Trimming removed 2 bases from V and 7 bases from J; junction bases left unmatched: 2. Germline loops: CDR1 MNHEY, CDR2 SMNVEV (reference sequence). There are 13 residues in the CDR3. DNA for the CDR3: TGTGCCAGCAGTTTACGGGGGGAGAATGAGCAGTTCTTC. Translated: CASSLRGENEQFF.

The chain has TRBV6-6 and TRBJ1-1; D gene unclear. The CDR3 sequence is 13 residues long. Between the trimmed V and J ends, which lost 7 bases and 4 bases, there was a span of 13 bases. The V gene's germline CDR1 is MNHNY and CDR2 SVGAGI (reference sequence). For the CDR3, the DNA is TGTGCCAGCACCTCGGAGGGAGGCACTGAAGCTTTCTTT. Translating gives CASTSEGGTEAFF.

CDR3 in DNA: TGTGCCAGCAGCCAATCACAGGGGGCAGGAGGCTACACCTTC. Translation: CASSQSQGAGGYTF. This chain connects TRBV3-1 (or the pseudogene TRBV3-2) to TRBJ1-2; 9 positions match TRBD1. V trimming: 2 bases; J trimming: 8 bases; junction bases outside the gene matches: 6. This CDR3 contains 14 residues. Germline assignment: CDR1 LGHDT and CDR2 YNNKEL (reference sequence).

J is TRBJ1-2 and V is TRBV14; D gene ambiguous. This CDR3 spans 14 amino acids. Trimming stripped 2 bases from V and 8 bases from J, with 15 bases between. Germline CDR1 and CDR2: SGHDN and FVKESK. The CDR3 DNA is TGTGCCAGCAGCCAATTCACGGGCGCTGACGGCTACACCTTC. Translation: CASSQFTGADGYTF.

This chain links TRBV5-4 with TRBJ1-2; a possible D gene is TRBD1 (6 bases). Trimming shortened V by 3 bases and J by 0 bases, and 21 bases separated the two germline ends. The CDR3 is made up of 18 amino acids. Germline V lookup: CDR1 SGHNT, CDR2 YYREEE (reference sequence). The DNA of the CDR3 is TGTGCCAGCAGCTCCCGGACAGAGCAGATAATAGCTAACTATGGCTACACCTTC. This translates into CASSSRTEQIIANYGYTF.

This chain links TRBV3-1 (or the pseudogene TRBV3-2) with TRBJ1-4; D gene unclear. This CDR3 contains 16 residues. Trimming stripped 1 base from V and 4 bases from J, with 13 bases between. From germline, CDR1 is LGHDT and CDR2 YNNKEL (reference sequence). The CDR3 sequence: CASSQVRTDFNEKLFF. The CDR3 DNA reads TGTGCCAGCAGCCAAGTTCGGACCGACTTTAATGAAAAACTGTTTTTT.

The chain combines TRBV10-3 with TRBJ2-1, with D possibly being TRBD1 or TRBD2 (5 bases each). The CDR3 consists of 13 residues. Germline-derived CDR1 and CDR2 are ENHRY and SYGVKD. Deletions cut 5 bases from V and 5 bases from J, with 10 bases between. The CDR3 bases are TGTGCCATCAGTCCCGGGACGGACAATGAGCAGTTCTTC. Amino acid sequence: CAISPGTDNEQFF.

The rearrangement uses TRBV5-1 and TRBJ2-3; 7 nucleotides align to TRBD2. The CDR3 spans 16 residues. Germline CDR1 SGHRS, CDR2 YFSETQ. Losses at the gene ends were 3 bases for V and 5 bases for J; bases not matched to a gene: 12. The CDR3 is CASSWDPGGQGDTQYF. The CDR3 nucleotides are TGCGCCAGCAGCTGGGATCCGGGGGGTCAGGGAGATACGCAGTATTTT.

The rearrangement links TRBV6-5 to TRBJ2-2, with 8 bases lining up with TRBD1. V shed 6 bases and J 9 bases; nucleotides not matched to a gene: 9. The CDR3 loop spans 14 amino acids. CDR1 and CDR2 (germline): MNHEY, SVGAGI. The CDR3 loop reads CASRATDRARELFF. The DNA for the CDR3 is TGTGCCAGCAGGGCAACGGACAGGGCCCGGGAGCTGTTTTTT.

The V call is TRBV7-6, the J call TRBJ1-2; tentative D call: TRBD1 (5 bases). The length of the CDR3 is 11 residues. The V end was cut by 3 bases, the J end by 7 bases, with 6 bases between. Germline CDR1 and CDR2: SGHVS and FNYEAQ. The CDR3 nucleotides are TGTGCCAGCAGCTTTGGGACTGGCTACACCTTC. Its protein is CASSFGTGYTF.

This clone was counted a few times. The J gene is TRBJ2-5, the V gene TRBV6-1, with TRBD1 matching 10 bases. Germline-derived CDR1 and CDR2 are MNHNS and SASEGT. Trimming cost V 0 bases and J 4 bases; bases outside gene matches: 2. CDR3 size: 15 residues. The CDR3 here is CASSEATGGRETQYF. DNA for the CDR3: TGTGCCAGCAGTGAAGCGACAGGGGGCCGAGAGACCCAGTACTTC.

By its share, this clone is medium-sized. The rearrangement joins TRBV7-9 to TRBJ1-5; D uncertain. The CDR3 loop spans 12 amino acids. With 6 bases removed from V and 6 bases from J, the gap between germline ends came to 9 bases. Germline V CDR1 and CDR2: SEHNR, FQNEAQ (reference sequence). The chain's CDR3 is CASSRGLQPQHF. CDR3 coding DNA: TGTGCCAGCAGTCGAGGGCTTCAGCCCCAGCATTTT.

The J gene is TRBJ2-5, the V gene TRBV9; D remains unclear. The germline V and J ends were trimmed by 2 bases and 7 bases, with 12 bases remaining between them. CDR3 length: 13 amino acids. Germline CDR1 is SGDLS and CDR2 is YYNGEE. Here the CDR3 DNA reads TGTGCCAGCAGCGTGGGCACCTTGGGGACCCAGTACTTC. It yields the protein CASSVGTLGTQYF.

The J gene is TRBJ2-2, the V gene TRBV6-2 or TRBV6-3; the match to TRBD2 covers 14 bases. The CDR3 is 18 residues long. Germline values: CDR1 MNHEY, CDR2 SVGEGT. After removal of 2 bases from V and 5 bases from J, the junction contained 7 bases not matched to a gene. In DNA, the CDR3 is TGTGCCAGCAGTTACATGGGACTAGCGGGAGTAGTTACCGGGGAGCTGTTTTTT. Its protein product is CASSYMGLAGVVTGELFF.

V usage is TRBV10-3 and J usage is TRBJ1-1, with 9 bases that match TRBD1. The CDR3 consists of 14 residues. V lost 0 bases and J lost 5; bases outside the gene matches: 1. Germline CDR1 reads ENHRY; CDR2 reads SYGVKD. This CDR3 is CAISESTGGTEAFF. CDR3 nucleotides: TGTGCCATCAGTGAGTCGACAGGGGGGACTGAAGCTTTCTTT.

The rearrangement links TRBV5-1 to TRBJ2-7; TRBD1 matches 10 bases. The CDR3 runs to 16 residues. Germline V gene lookup returns CDR1 SGHRS and CDR2 YFSETQ. V shed 3 bases and J 3 bases; nucleotides not matched to a gene: 9. The CDR3 bases are TGCGCCAGCAGCTCCCAGGGGGACAGGGGTGGCTACGAGCAGTACTTC. Residues: CASSSQGDRGGYEQYF.

CDR3 in DNA: TGTGCCAGTACCATGACTAGAGCAGATACGCAGTATTTT. Translating gives CASTMTRADTQYF. V usage is TRBV19 and J usage is TRBJ2-3, with D tentatively TRBD2 (6 bases). The CDR3 is 13 amino acids. Germline-derived CDR1 and CDR2 are LNHDA and SQIVND (reference sequence). V lost 7 bases, J lost 4 bases, and 12 bases lay in between. The full variable domain, its missing parts supplied by reference TRBV19 and TRBJ2-3, is DGGITQSPKYLFRKEGQNVTLSCEQNLNHDAMYWYRQDPGQGLRLIYYSQIVNDFQKGDIAEGYSVSREKKESFPLTVTSAQKNPTAFYLCASTMTRADTQYFGPGTRLTVL.

V gene TRBV21-1 combines with J gene TRBJ2-2; TRBD1 is the table's D call and was not checked against the DNA. TRBV21-1 is recorded as a pseudogene. The CDR3 is 12 amino acids. The DNA for the CDR3 is TGTGCCAGTTCCTCCAGCACCGGGGAGCTGTTTTTT. The encoded protein is CASSSSTGELFF.

This chain connects TRBV28 to TRBJ1-1; D is ambiguous. Germline lookup yields CDR1 MDHEN and CDR2 SYDVKM. Trimming took off 3 bases at V and 6 bases at J, with 8 bases between the two ends. The CDR3 is 12 residues long. The CDR3 reads CASSFFDAEAFF. CDR3 DNA: TGTGCCAGCAGTTTCTTCGATGCTGAAGCTTTCTTT.

The chain links TRBV6-1 to TRBJ2-3; D is undetermined. The CDR3 contains 14 residues. CDR1 MNHNS and CDR2 SASEGT come from the germline V gene. The V end lost 2 bases, the J end lost 5 bases, and 11 bases lay between the germline ends. CDR3 sequence reads: CASSELGLRDTQYF. CDR3 coding DNA: TGTGCCAGCAGTGAACTAGGCTTGAGAGATACGCAGTATTTT.

V gene TRBV3-1 (or the pseudogene TRBV3-2) combines with J gene TRBJ1-6; D not resolved. The CDR3 has 14 residues. Germline V lookup: CDR1 LGHDT, CDR2 YNNKEL (reference sequence). The V gene lost 1 base and the J gene lost 7 bases, with 8 bases spanning the gap. The CDR3 bases are TGTGCCAGCAGCCAAGCCAGTGAGAATTCACCCCTCCACTTT. Translated: CASSQASENSPLHF.

This clone was seen only once. The chain recombines TRBV13 with TRBJ1-2, with a tentative D call TRBD1 (5 bases). Trimming took 3 bases from V and 1 from J, leaving 6 bases between them. The CDR3 runs 13 residues. Germline assignment: CDR1 PRHDT and CDR2 FYEKMQ (reference sequence). This chain's CDR3 is CASSLGRNYGYTF. Written as DNA, the CDR3 is TGTGCCAGCAGCTTGGGACGTAACTATGGCTACACCTTC.

The J gene is TRBJ2-3, the V gene TRBV28, with 7 bases matching TRBD1. The CDR3 is 15 amino acids. The germline gives CDR1 MDHEN, CDR2 SYDVKM. With 5 bases clipped from V and 4 bases from J, the junction kept 9 bases outside the gene matches. This chain's CDR3 is CASSMLTGLSDTQYF. CDR3 coding DNA: TGTGCCAGCAGTATGCTGACAGGGCTGTCAGATACGCAGTATTTT.

The CDR3 here is CASSWSGGPTDTQYF. In nucleotides, the CDR3 is TGTGCCAGCAGCTGGAGCGGAGGGCCCACAGATACGCAGTATTTT. The V and J genes are TRBV7-2 and TRBJ2-3; tentatively, D is TRBD2 (6 bases). From germline, CDR1 is SGHTA and CDR2 FQGNSA. This CDR3 is built from 15 residues. V dropped 4 bases and J dropped 2 bases, with 13 bases sitting between them.

CDR3 sequence: CASSLAWGRAVGANVLTF. CDR3 sequence (DNA): TGTGCCAGCAGCTTAGCTTGGGGGCGAGCGGTCGGGGCCAACGTCCTGACTTTC. V gene TRBV7-2 combines with J gene TRBJ2-6; D possibly corresponds to TRBD1 (6 bases). Trimming took off 0 bases at V and 4 bases at J, with 16 bases between the two ends. Per the germline V gene, CDR1 is SGHTA and CDR2 is FQGNSA. The CDR3 totals 18 residues.

This chain links TRBV28 with TRBJ2-7; the D gene could be TRBD1 or TRBD2 (6 bases each). V lost 6 bases, J lost 2 bases, and 11 bases lay in between. The CDR3 length is 13 residues. Germline CDR1 and CDR2: MDHEN and SYDVKM. CDR3 loop: CASRGGHTYEQYF. Here the CDR3 DNA reads TGTGCCAGCAGGGGGGGACATACCTACGAGCAGTACTTC.